The clone carrying this T cell receptor beta chain was found once. What it recognizes is unknown. The data were obtained in a study of Ad26.COV2.S vaccination and SARS-CoV-2 variants. About the research overall: Trial arm assignment for the donor was COV1001 Ad26.COV2.S. In the study, Ad26.COV2.S was injected intramuscularly once, or twice 56 days apart. Points from the study as a whole: The study found similar non-spike TCR breadth in vaccine and placebo recipients.

TCRdb's table, derived via immunoSEQ multiplex PCR, lists solely in-frame clones and lacks some. The sample holds about 400,000 clones, roughly 80% seen once. This CDR3 spans 15 amino acids. Germline V gene sequence: CDR1 LGHNT, CDR2 FRNRAP. V gave up 1 base and J gave up 6 bases, with 13 bases separating them. The sample's treatment: around 19 received Ad26.COV2.S at low or high dose, single or two shots; 5 received placebo; per-sample allocation not given. The samples were gathered on day 63 after the first injection of vaccine or placebo. In the vaccine, an Ad26 vector expressed the SARS-CoV-2 spike of the Wuhan strain.

The chain joins TRBV12-5 to TRBJ2-1; no firm D call. Sequencing used peripheral blood, obtained in a trial of Ad26.COV2.S vaccine versus placebo. The receptor's source is a person between 18 and 60 years old who received the Ad26.COV2.S COVID-19 vaccine or a placebo. In nucleotides, the CDR3 is TGTGCTAGTGGTTTGGGTGGGTGGTTGGGCAATGAGCAGTTCTTC. Translating it yields CASGLGGWLGNEQFF. The full variable domain, its missing parts supplied by reference TRBV12-5 and TRBJ2-1, is DARVTQTPRHKVTEMGQEVTMRCQPILGHNTVFWYRQTMMQGLELLAYFRNRAPLDDSGMPKDRFSAEMPDATLATLKIQPSEPRDSAVYFCASGLGGWLGNEQFFGPGTRLTVL.